This is a list of T cell receptor beta chains from one sample in a study of CD8 T cells in Susac syndrome. TCRdb re-called the immunoSEQ multiplex PCR reads through MiXCR, storing one row per CDR3 protein. This sample has some 300,000 distinct CDR3 sequences, with about 88% found just once. Sequencing was done on a sample of CD8+ T cells from PBMCs. Receptor source: a human donor with multiple sclerosis. Both conserved end residues are part of each CDR3. A D gene is named only where the DNA matches it firmly. Clone size appears in some rows only: once, few, many, or a class for an expanded clone.

NA	NA	TRBJ2-3	TRBV24-1	CATSDGTGLSTDTQYF	TGTGCCACCAGTGATGGGACGGGACTGAGCACAGATACGCAGTATTTT
NA	TRBD2	TRBJ2-1	TRBV27	CASSGDYQQFF	TGTGCCAGCAGTGGGGACTATCAGCAGTTCTTC
NA	TRBD2	TRBJ2-1	TRBV10-3	CAISHRTRLAGFNNEQFF	TGTGCCATCAGTCATCGCACACGACTAGCGGGGTTTAACAATGAGCAGTTCTTC
NA	TRBD2	TRBJ2-7	TRBV20-1	CSARDINVLAGGPYEQYF	TGCAGTGCTAGAGATATAAACGTACTAGCGGGAGGGCCCTACGAGCAGTACTTC
once	NA	TRBJ2-7	TRBV18	CASSRWGYEQYF	TGTGCCAGCTCACGCTGGGGCTACGAGCAGTACTTC
NA	NA	TRBJ2-1	TRBV13	CASSLGLTNEQFF	TGTGCCAGCAGCTTAGGTCTCACCAATGAGCAGTTCTTC
NA	TRBD2	TRBJ2-5	TRBV6-1	CASSPRTSGRGQETQYF	TGTGCCAGCAGCCCCCGGACTAGCGGGAGGGGACAAGAGACCCAGTACTTC
once	TRBD2	TRBJ2-1	TRBV10-2	CASSEVAGPSEQFF	TGCGCCAGCAGTGAGGTAGCGGGACCTAGTGAGCAGTTCTTC
NA	NA	TRBJ2-7	TRBV6-2/TRBV6-3	CASSHGSPSSYEQYF	TGTGCCAGCAGCCACGGGTCGCCCAGCTCCTACGAGCAGTACTTC
few	NA	TRBJ1-1	TRBV6-5	CASSYLWGLNTEAFF	TGTGCCAGCAGTTACTTATGGGGGCTGAACACTGAAGCTTTCTTT
NA	TRBD2	TRBJ2-2	TRBV28	CASMGGLLVGELFF	TGTGCCAGCATGGGGGGACTACTGGTCGGGGAGCTGTTTTTT
NA	TRBD1	TRBJ2-5	TRBV3-1	CASSQDPSGGETQYF	TGTGCCAGCAGCCAAGATCCATCAGGGGGCGAGACCCAGTACTTC
NA	TRBD2	TRBJ2-1	TRBV9	CASNPKTSGDYNEQFF	TGTGCCAGCAACCCCAAGACTAGCGGGGACTACAATGAGCAGTTCTTC
NA	TRBD2	TRBJ2-5	TRBV5-6	CASKAGEDQETQYF	TGTGCCAGCAAGGCGGGAGAAGACCAAGAGACCCAGTACTTC
NA	NA	TRBJ1-5	TRBV27	CASRPTEYKPQHF	TGTGCCAGCAGACCAACTGAATATAAGCCCCAGCATTTT
NA	NA	TRBJ2-1	TRBV4-1	CASSQDPAPSSYNEQFF	TGCGCCAGCAGCCAAGACCCAGCGCCTAGCTCCTACAATGAGCAGTTCTTC
NA	NA	TRBJ2-1	TRBV19	CASSIEPYSYNEQFF	TGTGCCAGTAGTATAGAACCGTACTCCTACAATGAGCAGTTCTTC
NA	NA	TRBJ2-2	TRBV4-1	CASSHPTSGTGELFF	TGCGCCAGCAGCCACCCTACCTCGGGCACCGGGGAGCTGTTTTTT
once	TRBD1	TRBJ2-3	TRBV9	CASSFAGTAGDTQYF	TGTGCCAGCAGCTTCGCCGGGACAGCAGGAGATACGCAGTATTTT
NA	NA	TRBJ2-7	TRBV12-3/TRBV12-4	CASSFSFGYEQYF	TGTGCCAGCAGTTTCAGTTTCGGGTACGAGCAGTACTTC
NA	NA	TRBJ2-3	TRBV28	CAGRDTNGDTQYF	TGTGCTGGCCGGGACACTAATGGAGATACGCAGTATTTT
NA	NA	TRBJ2-3	TRBV15	CATSRDLAGDTQYF	TGTGCCACCAGCAGAGATCTTGCGGGAGATACGCAGTATTTT
few	NA	TRBJ2-5	TRBV12-3/TRBV12-4	CASSFPGRETQYF	TGTGCCAGCAGTTTCCCGGGTCGGGAGACCCAGTACTTC
NA	NA	TRBJ1-2	TRBV6-5	CASRFGQRYGYTF	TGTGCCAGCAGGTTCGGACAACGCTATGGCTACACCTTC
NA	NA	TRBJ2-7	TRBV30	CAYATKSYEQYF	TGTGCCTATGCGACTAAATCCTACGAGCAGTACTTC
NA	NA	TRBJ2-5	TRBV7-9	CASSLQRPRETQYF	TGTGCCAGCAGCTTACAGAGGCCGAGGGAGACCCAGTACTTC
NA	NA	TRBJ2-3	TRBV2	CALVADTQYF	TGTGCCTTAGTGGCAGATACGCAGTATTTT
NA	NA	TRBJ2-1	TRBV2	CASSEAPRFQFF	TGTGCCAGCAGTGAGGCGCCGAGATTTCAGTTCTTC
NA	NA	TRBJ1-1	TRBV30	CAWSAQIHTEAFF	TGTGCCTGGAGTGCACAAATTCACACTGAAGCTTTCTTT
NA	NA	TRBJ1-1	TRBV12-3/TRBV12-4	CASSPSIGGTEAFF	TGTGCCAGCAGTCCCTCAATTGGGGGCACTGAAGCTTTCTTT
NA	NA	TRBJ2-1	TRBV2	CASNRNEQFF	TGTGCCAGCAACAGGAATGAGCAGTTCTTC
NA	NA	TRBJ1-1	TRBV21-1	CASSTAKGNEGEAFF	TGTGCCAGCAGCACAGCTAAGGGGAATGAGGGTGAAGCTTTCTTT
NA	NA	TRBJ2-7	TRBV5-5	CASSLDGGTSYEQYF	TGTGCCAGCAGCTTGGATGGGGGGACTTCCTACGAGCAGTACTTC
NA	TRBD1	TRBJ1-1	TRBV2	CASSEAQGARIEAFF	TGTGCCAGCAGTGAAGCACAGGGGGCCCGCATTGAAGCTTTCTTT
NA	NA	TRBJ2-3	TRBV20-1	CSARDDASGLHTDTQYF	TGCAGTGCTAGAGACGACGCCTCGGGGCTGCACACAGATACGCAGTATTTT
NA	NA	TRBJ2-7	TRBV10-3	CAISEIGYEQYF	TGTGCCATCAGTGAAATAGGCTACGAGCAGTACTTC
NA	NA	TRBJ2-1	TRBV27	CASSLPGDGQFF	TGTGCCAGCAGTTTACCGGGAGATGGTCAGTTCTTC
NA	TRBD1	TRBJ1-2	TRBV27	CASSFTGTGNGYTF	TGTGCCAGCAGTTTCACCGGGACAGGGAATGGCTACACCTTC
NA	NA	TRBJ2-4	TRBV20-1	CSDQDDQEKNIQYF	TGCAGTGATCAGGACGACCAGGAAAAAAACATTCAGTACTTC
NA	NA	TRBJ2-1	TRBV9	CASSVGGPAGYTYNEQFF	TGTGCCAGCAGCGTGGGGGGGCCAGCGGGGTATACCTACAATGAGCAGTTCTTC
once	NA	TRBJ2-5	TRBV27	CASSKFTGLQETQYF	TGTGCCAGCAGCAAATTCACCGGGCTCCAAGAGACCCAGTACTTC
once	NA	TRBJ1-1	TRBV19	CASSLRATVNTEAFF	TGTGCCAGTAGCTTGCGGGCCACGGTGAACACTGAAGCTTTCTTT
NA	NA	TRBJ1-6	TRBV6-1	CASSERGLSPLQNSPLHF	TGTGCCAGCAGTGAACGTGGCTTAAGCCCCCTCCAGAATTCACCCCTCCACTTT
NA	NA	TRBJ2-5	TRBV13	CASSVPGTPPAQYF	TGTGCCAGCAGCGTCCCCGGGACCCCACCCGCCCAGTACTTC
once	TRBD1	TRBJ1-2	TRBV13	CASSLGEVTGGPDYGYTF	TGTGCCAGCAGCTTAGGTGAGGTTACAGGGGGTCCGGACTATGGCTACACCTTC
once	NA	TRBJ2-1	TRBV9	CASSGMSGTSYNEQFF	TGTGCCAGCAGCGGAATGAGCGGGACATCCTACAATGAGCAGTTCTTC
NA	NA	TRBJ2-5	TRBV14	CASSQGPRPLLKGETQYF	TGTGCCAGCAGCCAAGGCCCGCGACCGCTCCTAAAGGGGGAGACCCAGTACTTC
NA	TRBD2	TRBJ2-2	TRBV4-1	CASSRAGTSGRGSAGELFF	TGCGCCAGCAGCCGAGCCGGGACTAGCGGGAGGGGGAGTGCCGGGGAGCTGTTTTTT
NA	TRBD2	TRBJ2-7	TRBV7-9	CASSIVSGSSSHEQYF	TGTGCCAGCAGCATAGTTAGCGGGTCCTCCTCCCACGAGCAGTACTTC